This T cell receptor (beta chain) derives from a study of early T cells in non-severe SARS-CoV-2 infection. Across the study: Chains were unpaired, as sequencing was done on bulk RNA from unsorted whole blood.

Study-wide findings and caveats: Sequences matched to VDJdb favored anti-spike CD8 responses, while private and CD4 specificities were missed.

Germline loops: CDR1 MGHRA, CDR2 YSYEKL. The V end was cut by 1 base, the J end by 1 base, with 13 bases between. There are 16 residues in the CDR3. The TCR library protocol was used to attach unique molecular identifiers. These identifiers were attached to individual cDNA molecules. MiXCR, applied by TCRdb to the 5' RACE reads, yields one record per CDR3 protein. The sample lists tens of thousands of distinct CDR3 sequences; 5.9% were seen once. This clonotype was seen only a few times. No antigen is known for it. This receptor was obtained from an adult who was a healthcare worker with PCR-confirmed SARS-CoV-2 infection or an uninfected control (not recorded which). Sequencing input: whole blood. The chain has TRBV4-1 and TRBJ2-5; D gene uncertain. CDR3 nucleotides: TGCGCCAGCAGCCAAGTAAATATGGGGTTCCAAGAGACCCAGTACTTC. It is translated as CASSQVNMGFQETQYF.